This entry lists 10 T cell receptor beta chains sequenced from one sample in a study of shared clonotypes between healthy human individuals. TCRdb keeps only in-frame clones here, not all; method: immunoSEQ multiplex PCR. In the table there are 2 million to 3 million clones, 93% of which are singletons. The sample comprised naive CD4+ T cells from PBMCs. The subset here: CD45RA+ positively selected. The receptors shown here come from a man aged 18 to 29 in good health. Some clones in this sample may be carry-over from other donors' samples.

This chain connects TRBV4-1 to TRBJ2-7; 11 nucleotides align to TRBD2. V shed 1 base and J 2 bases; nucleotides not matched to a gene: 7. CDR1 MGHRA and CDR2 YSYEKL come from the germline V gene. This CDR3 is 17 amino acids long. CDR3 loop: CASSQVASGRPAYEQYF. The CDR3 coding sequence is TGCGCCAGCAGCCAAGTTGCTAGCGGGAGGCCCGCCTACGAGCAGTACTTC.

The table lists this clone with a few counts. The same CDR3 also results from other DNA sequences found in this sample. The chain combines TRBV5-1 with TRBJ2-5; D might be TRBD1 (5 bases). Trimming removed 0 bases from V and 2 bases from J, with 8 bases in between. CDR1 and CDR2 from the germline V gene are SGHRS and YFSETQ. The CDR3 length is 14 residues. Here the CDR3 reads CASSLGQGQETQYF. The DNA of the CDR3 is TGCGCCAGCAGCTTGGGGCAGGGACAAGAGACCCAGTACTTC. The full variable domain, with the rest looked up from reference TRBV5-1 and TRBJ2-5, is KAGVTQTPRYLIKTRGQQVTLSCSPISGHRSVSWYQQTPGQGLQFLFEYFSETQRNKGNFPGRFSGRQFSNSRSEMNVSTLELGDSALYLCASSLGQGQETQYFGPGTRLLVL.

The V call is TRBV6-6, the J call TRBJ2-5; perhaps D is TRBD1 or TRBD2 (5 bases each). Trimming took 5 bases from V and 1 from J, leaving 11 bases between them. Looked up from germline, CDR1 is MNHNY and CDR2 is SVGAGI (reference sequence). This CDR3 comprises 14 residues. DNA of the CDR3: TGTGCCAGCAGTCAGGGACCGCCCCAAGAGACCCAGTACTTC. Amino acid sequence: CASSQGPPQETQYF.

The chain uses TRBV5-1 and TRBJ2-7; TRBD1 aligns across 7 bases. Trimming at V came to 3 bases and at J to 5 bases, leaving 8 bases not matched to a gene. The CDR3 spans 14 residues. Germline V lookup: CDR1 SGHRS, CDR2 YFSETQ. DNA for the CDR3: TGCGCCAGCAGCTCCCCGGACAGGTACCACGAGCAGTACTTC. It codes for CASSSPDRYHEQYF.

For the CDR3, the DNA is TGCGCCAGCAGCTTTGGACTAGCGGACGACACAGATACGCAGTATTTT. Protein sequence: CASSFGLADDTDTQYF. This rearrangement joins TRBV5-1 to TRBJ2-3; 10 positions match TRBD2. CDR1 and CDR2 (germline): SGHRS, YFSETQ. CDR3 length equals 16 residues. Trimming cost V 2 bases and J 2 bases; bases outside gene matches: 5.

The chain uses TRBV18 and TRBJ2-7; the D gene is possibly TRBD2 (7 bases). This CDR3 region has 13 residues. V was shortened by 0 bases and J by 13 bases, with 16 bases between the two germline ends. The germline V gene encodes CDR1 KGHSH and CDR2 LQKENI. The CDR3 DNA sequence: TGTGCCAGCTCACCACCCGGGGAGGGGGTACCCTACTTC. Translation gives CASSPPGEGVPYF.

The J gene is TRBJ2-7, the V gene TRBV6-5; TRBD1 matches at 7 bases. The junction had 4 bases not matched to a gene; V was cut back by 8 bases and J by 3 bases. Germline V gene sequence: CDR1 MNHEY, CDR2 SVGAGI. The CDR3 runs 12 residues. The CDR3 here is CASSDRDYEQYF. The DNA of the CDR3 is TGTGCCAGCTCCGACAGGGACTACGAGCAGTACTTC.

V gene TRBV15 combines with J gene TRBJ2-5, with a weak D call TRBD1 (5 bases). There are 17 residues in the CDR3. Deletions cut 1 base from V and 5 bases from J, with 20 bases between. CDR1 is LNHNV, CDR2 YYDKDF, per germline (reference sequence). In DNA form, the CDR3 reads TGTGCCACCAGCAGAGGTCGTGCCACACCCAGACAGGAGACCCAGTACTTC. Translating gives CATSRGRATPRQETQYF.

The chain is built from TRBV11-1 and TRBJ1-2; D is uncertain. The V gene lost 1 base and the J gene lost 6 bases, with 12 bases spanning the gap. The CDR3 length is 14 residues. Per the germline V gene, CDR1 is SGHAT and CDR2 is FQDESV (reference sequence). The CDR3 loop is CASSLGRQTHGYTF. The CDR3, as DNA: TGTGCCAGCAGCTTAGGACGCCAGACTCATGGCTACACCTTC. Variable domain in full (rest from reference TRBV11-1 and TRBJ1-2): EAEVAQSPRYKITEKSQAVAFWCDPISGHATLYWYRQILGQGPELLVQFQDESVVDDSQLPKDRFSAERLKGVDSTLKIQPAELGDSAMYLCASSLGRQTHGYTFGSGTRLTVV.

This clone was seen once. The chain recombines TRBV20-1 with TRBJ2-2; the D gene could be TRBD1 or TRBD2 (6 bases each). Trimming took 5 bases from V and 8 from J, leaving 9 bases between them. Germline-derived CDR1 and CDR2 are DFQATT and SNEGSKA (reference sequence). The CDR3 is 11 residues long. The CDR3 is CSAWGAGELFF. Written as DNA, the CDR3 is TGCAGTGCTTGGGGGGCGGGGGAGCTGTTTTTT.